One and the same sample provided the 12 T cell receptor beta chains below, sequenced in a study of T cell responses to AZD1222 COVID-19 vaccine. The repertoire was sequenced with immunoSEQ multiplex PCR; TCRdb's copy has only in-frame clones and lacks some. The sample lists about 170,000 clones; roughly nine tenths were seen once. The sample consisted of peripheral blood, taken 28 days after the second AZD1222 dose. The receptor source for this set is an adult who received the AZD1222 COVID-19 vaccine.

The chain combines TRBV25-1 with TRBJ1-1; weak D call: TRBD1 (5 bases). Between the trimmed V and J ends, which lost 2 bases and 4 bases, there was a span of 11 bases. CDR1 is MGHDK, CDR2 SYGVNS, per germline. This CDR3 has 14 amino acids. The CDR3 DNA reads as TGTGCCAGCAGTGAAAGGCGGGGGGGCACTGAAGCTTTCTTT. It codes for CASSERRGGTEAFF.

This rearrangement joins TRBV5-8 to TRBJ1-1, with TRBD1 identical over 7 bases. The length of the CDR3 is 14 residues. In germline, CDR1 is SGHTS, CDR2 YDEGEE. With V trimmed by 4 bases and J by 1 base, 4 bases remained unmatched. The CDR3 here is CASSQRQGNTEAFF. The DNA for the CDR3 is TGTGCCAGCAGCCAACGACAGGGGAACACTGAAGCTTTCTTT.

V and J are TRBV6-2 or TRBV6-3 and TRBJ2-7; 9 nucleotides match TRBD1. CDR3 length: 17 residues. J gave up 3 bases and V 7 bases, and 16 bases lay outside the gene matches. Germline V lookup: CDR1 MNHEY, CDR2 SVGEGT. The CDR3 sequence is CASTPGQGTDFNYEQYF. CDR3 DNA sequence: TGTGCCAGCACCCCGGGACAGGGCACGGATTTTAACTACGAGCAGTACTTC.

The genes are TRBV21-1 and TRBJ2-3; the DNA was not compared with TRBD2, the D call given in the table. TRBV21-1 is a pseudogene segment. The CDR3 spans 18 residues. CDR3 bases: TGTGCCAGCAGCAAAGACCCGGGCGGGGCAGGACACACAGATACGCAGTATTTT. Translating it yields CASSKDPGGAGHTDTQYF.

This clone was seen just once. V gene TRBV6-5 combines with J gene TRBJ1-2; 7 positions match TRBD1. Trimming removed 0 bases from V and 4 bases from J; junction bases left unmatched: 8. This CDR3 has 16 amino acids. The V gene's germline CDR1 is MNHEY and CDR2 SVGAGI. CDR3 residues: CASSYSSARGSYGYTF. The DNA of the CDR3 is TGTGCCAGCAGTTACTCGAGTGCCAGGGGGAGCTATGGCTACACCTTC.

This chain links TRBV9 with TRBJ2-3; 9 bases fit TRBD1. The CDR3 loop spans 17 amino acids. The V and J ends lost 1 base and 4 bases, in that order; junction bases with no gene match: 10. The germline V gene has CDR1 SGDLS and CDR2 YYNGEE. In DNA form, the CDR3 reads TGTGCCAGCAGCGTAACGGGGACAGGGCCGGGGGCAGATACGCAGTATTTT. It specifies CASSVTGTGPGADTQYF.

The CDR3 loop is CASSATGARGEQYF. The CDR3 DNA is TGTGCCAGCAGTGCAACAGGGGCTCGGGGCGAGCAGTACTTC. The chain joins TRBV3-1 (or the pseudogene TRBV3-2) to TRBJ2-7, with 7 positions matching TRBD1. Trimming removed 6 bases from V and 6 bases from J; junction bases left unmatched: 11. CDR3 length: 14 residues. Germline V gene data show CDR1 as LGHDT and CDR2 as YNNKEL (reference sequence).

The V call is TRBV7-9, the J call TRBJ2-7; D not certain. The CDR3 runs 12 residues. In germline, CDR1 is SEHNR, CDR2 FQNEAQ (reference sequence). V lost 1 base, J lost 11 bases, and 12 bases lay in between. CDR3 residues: CASSLDQAPKYF. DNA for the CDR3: TGTGCCAGCAGCTTAGACCAAGCTCCGAAGTACTTC. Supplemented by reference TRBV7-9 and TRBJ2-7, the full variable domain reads DTGVSQNPRHKITKRGQNVTFRCDPISEHNRLYWYRQTLGQGPEFLTYFQNEAQLEKSRLLSDRFSAERPKGSFSTLEIQRTEQGDSAMYLCASSLDQAPKYFGPGTRLTVT.

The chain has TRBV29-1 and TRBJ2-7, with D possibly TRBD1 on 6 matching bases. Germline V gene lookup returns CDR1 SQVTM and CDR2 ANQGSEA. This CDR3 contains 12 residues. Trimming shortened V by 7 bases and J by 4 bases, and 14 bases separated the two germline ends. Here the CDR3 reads CSGGMTGYEQYF. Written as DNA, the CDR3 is TGCAGCGGGGGGATGACAGGATACGAGCAGTACTTC.

The CDR3, as DNA: TGCGCCAGCAGGCCCCAAGGGCCAGGAGAGCCCCAGCATTTT. Protein product: CASRPQGPGEPQHF. This sequence joins TRBV10-1 and TRBJ1-5; D is ambiguous. V was trimmed by 6 bases and J by 8 bases, leaving 17 bases between them. The CDR3 spans 14 residues. Per germline, CDR1 WNHNN and CDR2 SYGVQD (reference sequence).

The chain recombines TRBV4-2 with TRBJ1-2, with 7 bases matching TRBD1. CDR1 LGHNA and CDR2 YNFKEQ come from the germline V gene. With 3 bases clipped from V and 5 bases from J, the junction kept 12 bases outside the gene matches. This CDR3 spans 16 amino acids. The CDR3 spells CASSQGTYRGGYGYTF. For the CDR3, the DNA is TGTGCCAGCAGCCAGGGGACTTACAGGGGAGGATATGGCTACACCTTC.

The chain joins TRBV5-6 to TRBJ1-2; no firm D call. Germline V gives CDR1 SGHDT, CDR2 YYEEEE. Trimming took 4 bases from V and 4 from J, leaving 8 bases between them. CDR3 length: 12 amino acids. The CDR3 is CASSPNSYGYTF. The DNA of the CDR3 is TGTGCCAGCAGCCCTAATAGCTATGGCTACACCTTC.